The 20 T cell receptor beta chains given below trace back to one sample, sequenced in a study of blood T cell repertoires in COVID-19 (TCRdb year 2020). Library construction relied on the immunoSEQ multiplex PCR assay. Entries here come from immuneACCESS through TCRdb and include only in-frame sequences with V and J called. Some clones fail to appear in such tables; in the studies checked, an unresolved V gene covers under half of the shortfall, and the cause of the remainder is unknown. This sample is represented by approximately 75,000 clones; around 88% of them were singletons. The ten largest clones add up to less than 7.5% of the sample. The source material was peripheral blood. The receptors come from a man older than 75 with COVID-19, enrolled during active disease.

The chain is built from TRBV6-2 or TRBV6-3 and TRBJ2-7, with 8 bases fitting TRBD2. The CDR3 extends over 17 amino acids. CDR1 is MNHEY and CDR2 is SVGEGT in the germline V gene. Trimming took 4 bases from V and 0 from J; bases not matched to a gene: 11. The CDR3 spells CASSWRASGRYSYEQYF. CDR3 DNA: TGTGCCAGCAGTTGGCGGGCTAGCGGGCGATACTCCTACGAGCAGTACTTC.

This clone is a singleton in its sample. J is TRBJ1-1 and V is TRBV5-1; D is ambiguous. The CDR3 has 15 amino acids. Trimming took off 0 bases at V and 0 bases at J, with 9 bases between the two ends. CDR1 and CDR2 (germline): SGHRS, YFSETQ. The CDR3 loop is CASSLAEGMNTEAFF. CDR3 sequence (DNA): TGCGCCAGCAGCTTGGCCGAGGGTATGAACACTGAAGCTTTCTTT. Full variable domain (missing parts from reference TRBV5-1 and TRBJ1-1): KAGVTQTPRYLIKTRGQQVTLSCSPISGHRSVSWYQQTPGQGLQFLFEYFSETQRNKGNFPGRFSGRQFSNSRSEMNVSTLELGDSALYLCASSLAEGMNTEAFFGQGTRLTVV.

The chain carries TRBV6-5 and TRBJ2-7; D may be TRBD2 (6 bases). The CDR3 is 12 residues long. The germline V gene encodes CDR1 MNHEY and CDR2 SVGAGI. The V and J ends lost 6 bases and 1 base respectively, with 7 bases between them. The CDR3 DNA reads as TGTGCCAGCAGGGAGGGATCCTACGAGCAGTACTTC. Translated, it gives CASREGSYEQYF.

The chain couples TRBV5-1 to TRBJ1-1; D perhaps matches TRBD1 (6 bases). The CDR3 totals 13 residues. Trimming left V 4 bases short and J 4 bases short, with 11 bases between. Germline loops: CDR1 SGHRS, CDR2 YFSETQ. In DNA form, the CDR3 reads TGCGCCAGCAGCGCCGGACAGCGCACTGAAGCTTTCTTT. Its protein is CASSAGQRTEAFF.

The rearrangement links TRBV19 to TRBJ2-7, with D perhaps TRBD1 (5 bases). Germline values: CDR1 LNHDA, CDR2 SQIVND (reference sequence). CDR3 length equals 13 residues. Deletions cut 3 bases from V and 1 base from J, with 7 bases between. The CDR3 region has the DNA TGTGCCAGTAGTATGGGGCTTTCCTACGAGCAGTACTTC. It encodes CASSMGLSYEQYF.

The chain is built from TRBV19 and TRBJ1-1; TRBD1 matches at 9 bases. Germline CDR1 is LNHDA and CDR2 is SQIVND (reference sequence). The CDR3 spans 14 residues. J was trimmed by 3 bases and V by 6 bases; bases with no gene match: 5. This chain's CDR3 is CASRGQGGHTEAFF. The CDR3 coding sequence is TGTGCCAGTAGGGGACAGGGAGGGCACACTGAAGCTTTCTTT.

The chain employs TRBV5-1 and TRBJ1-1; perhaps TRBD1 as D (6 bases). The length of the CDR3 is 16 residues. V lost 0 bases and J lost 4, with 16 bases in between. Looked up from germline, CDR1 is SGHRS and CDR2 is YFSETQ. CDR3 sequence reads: CASSLEGQGQGTEAFF. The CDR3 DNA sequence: TGCGCCAGCAGCTTGGAGGGTCAGGGGCAAGGCACTGAAGCTTTCTTT.

The CDR3 loop reads CASKPPIAGQDGYTF. The CDR3 nucleotides are TGTGCCAGCAAACCTCCTATCGCGGGACAGGATGGCTACACCTTC. This chain links TRBV6-5 with TRBJ1-2, with 8 bases aligning to TRBD1. This CDR3 contains 15 residues. With V trimmed by 7 bases and J by 6 bases, 13 bases remained unmatched. Per germline, CDR1 MNHEY and CDR2 SVGAGI.

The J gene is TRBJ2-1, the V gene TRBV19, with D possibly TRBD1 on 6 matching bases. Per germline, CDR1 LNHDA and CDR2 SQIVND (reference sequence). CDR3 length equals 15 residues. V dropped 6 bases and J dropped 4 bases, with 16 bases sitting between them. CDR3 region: CASRVQGWGYNEQFF. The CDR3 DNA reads TGTGCCAGTAGGGTACAGGGATGGGGGTACAATGAGCAGTTCTTC.

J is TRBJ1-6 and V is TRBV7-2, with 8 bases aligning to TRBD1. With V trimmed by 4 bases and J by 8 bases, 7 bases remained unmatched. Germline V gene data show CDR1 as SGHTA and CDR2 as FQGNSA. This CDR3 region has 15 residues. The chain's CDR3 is CASSSGQGVDSPLHF. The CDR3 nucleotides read TGTGCCAGCAGCTCTGGACAGGGTGTTGATTCACCCCTCCACTTT.

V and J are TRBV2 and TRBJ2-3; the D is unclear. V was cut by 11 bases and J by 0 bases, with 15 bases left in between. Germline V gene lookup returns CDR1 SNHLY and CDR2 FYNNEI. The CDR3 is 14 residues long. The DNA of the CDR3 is TGTGCCTTGCGGAAGGTAACTAGCACAGATACGCAGTATTTT. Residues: CALRKVTSTDTQYF.

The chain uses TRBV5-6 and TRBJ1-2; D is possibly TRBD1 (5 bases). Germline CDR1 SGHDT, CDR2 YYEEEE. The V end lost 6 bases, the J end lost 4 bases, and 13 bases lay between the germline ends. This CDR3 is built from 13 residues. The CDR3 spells CASTARVLYGYTF. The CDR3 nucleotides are TGTGCCAGCACCGCCAGGGTCCTCTATGGCTACACCTTC.

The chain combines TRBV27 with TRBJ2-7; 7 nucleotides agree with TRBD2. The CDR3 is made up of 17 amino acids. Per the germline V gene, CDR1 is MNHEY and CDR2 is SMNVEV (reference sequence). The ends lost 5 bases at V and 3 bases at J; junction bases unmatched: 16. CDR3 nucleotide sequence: TGTGCCAGCAGTCCAAAACACCCGAGACTAGCTGGCTACGAGCAGTACTTC. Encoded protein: CASSPKHPRLAGYEQYF.

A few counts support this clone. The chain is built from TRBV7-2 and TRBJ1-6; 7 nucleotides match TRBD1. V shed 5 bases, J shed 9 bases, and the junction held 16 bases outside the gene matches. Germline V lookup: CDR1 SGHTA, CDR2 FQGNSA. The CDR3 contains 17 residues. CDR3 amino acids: CASSPFLGGSVGSPLHF. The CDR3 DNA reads TGTGCCAGCAGCCCTTTCCTAGGGGGCTCAGTTGGTTCACCCCTCCACTTT. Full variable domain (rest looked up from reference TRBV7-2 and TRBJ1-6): GAGVSQSPSNKVTEKGKDVELRCDPISGHTALYWYRQSLGQGLEFLIYFQGNSAPDKSGLPSDRFSAERTGGSVSTLTIQRTQQEDSAVYLCASSPFLGGSVGSPLHFGNGTRLTVT.

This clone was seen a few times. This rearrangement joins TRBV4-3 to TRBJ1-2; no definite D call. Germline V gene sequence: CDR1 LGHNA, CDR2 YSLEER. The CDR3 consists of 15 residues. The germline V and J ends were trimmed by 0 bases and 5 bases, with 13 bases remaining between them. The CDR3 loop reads CASSQDVAVWYGYTF. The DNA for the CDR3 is TGCGCCAGCAGCCAAGACGTGGCGGTTTGGTATGGCTACACCTTC.

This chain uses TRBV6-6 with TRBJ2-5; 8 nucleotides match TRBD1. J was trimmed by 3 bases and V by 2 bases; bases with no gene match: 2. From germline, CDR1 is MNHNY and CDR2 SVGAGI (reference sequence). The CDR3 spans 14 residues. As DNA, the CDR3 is TGTGCCAGCAGTTACGGGACAGGAAAAGAGACCCAGTACTTC. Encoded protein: CASSYGTGKETQYF.

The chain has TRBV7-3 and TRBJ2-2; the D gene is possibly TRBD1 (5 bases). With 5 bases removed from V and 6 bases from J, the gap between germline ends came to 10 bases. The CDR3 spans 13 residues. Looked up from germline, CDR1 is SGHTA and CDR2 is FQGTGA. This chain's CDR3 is CASSVSGPGELFF. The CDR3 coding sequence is TGTGCCAGCAGCGTTTCAGGGCCCGGGGAGCTGTTTTTT.

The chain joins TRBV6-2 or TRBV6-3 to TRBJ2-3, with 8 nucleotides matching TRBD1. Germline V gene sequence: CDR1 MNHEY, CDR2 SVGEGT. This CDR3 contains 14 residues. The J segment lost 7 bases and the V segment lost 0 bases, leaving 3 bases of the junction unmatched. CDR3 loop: CASSYSQGAYTQYF. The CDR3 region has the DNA TGTGCCAGCAGTTACTCGCAGGGGGCTTATACGCAGTATTTT.

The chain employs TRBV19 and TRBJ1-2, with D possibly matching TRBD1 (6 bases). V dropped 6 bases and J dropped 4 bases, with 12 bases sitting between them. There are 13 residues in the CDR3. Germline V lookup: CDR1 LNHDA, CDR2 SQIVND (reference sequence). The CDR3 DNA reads TGTGCCAGTAGAGATACAGGGCTCTATGGCTACACCTTC. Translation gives CASRDTGLYGYTF. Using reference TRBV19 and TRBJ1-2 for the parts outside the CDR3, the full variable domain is DGGITQSPKYLFRKEGQNVTLSCEQNLNHDAMYWYRQDPGQGLRLIYYSQIVNDFQKGDIAEGYSVSREKKESFPLTVTSAQKNPTAFYLCASRDTGLYGYTFGSGTRLTVV.

The CDR3 DNA reads as TGTGCCAGCAGTGGAAACAGGGGAGGTGGCTACACCTTC. Its translation: CASSGNRGGGYTF. The chain carries TRBV28 and TRBJ1-2, with TRBD1 matching 7 bases. Germline trimming cut 5 bases from V and 7 bases from J; bases unmatched to any gene: 7. Germline assignment: CDR1 MDHEN and CDR2 SYDVKM. CDR3 length: 13 amino acids.